This T cell receptor (beta chain) was captured by sequencing in a study of metastatic and nonmetastatic thyroid tumors. This clone turned up a few times. Every patient was untreated before thyroid surgery. TCRdb re-called clones from the PCR reads using MiXCR. This table has more than 70,000 clones, less than 10% appearing once. The CDR3 runs to 10 residues. The V and J ends lost 3 bases and 8 bases respectively, with 6 bases between them. Germline CDR1 and CDR2: DFQATT and SNEGSKA (reference sequence). The source of this sequence is a female donor with papillary thyroid cancer or a benign thyroid nodule (not recorded which). Some clones in this sample may be carry-over from other donors' samples. This chain connects TRBV20-1 to TRBJ2-3, with no clear D. The sample comprised blood. CDR3 sequence: CSASWGTQYF. In DNA, the CDR3 is TGCAGTGCTAGTTGGGGTACGCAGTATTTT.